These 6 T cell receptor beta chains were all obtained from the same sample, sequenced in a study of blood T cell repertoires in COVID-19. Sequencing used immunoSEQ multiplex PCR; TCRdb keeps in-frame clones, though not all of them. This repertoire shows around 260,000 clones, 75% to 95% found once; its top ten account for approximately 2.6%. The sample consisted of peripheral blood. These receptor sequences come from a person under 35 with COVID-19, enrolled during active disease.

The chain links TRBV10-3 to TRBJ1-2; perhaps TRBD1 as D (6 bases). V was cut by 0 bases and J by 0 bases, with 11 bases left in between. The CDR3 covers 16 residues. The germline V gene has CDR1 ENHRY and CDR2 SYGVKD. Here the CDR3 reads CAISESLWGPNYGYTF. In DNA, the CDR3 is TGTGCCATCAGTGAGTCGTTGTGGGGGCCTAACTATGGCTACACCTTC.

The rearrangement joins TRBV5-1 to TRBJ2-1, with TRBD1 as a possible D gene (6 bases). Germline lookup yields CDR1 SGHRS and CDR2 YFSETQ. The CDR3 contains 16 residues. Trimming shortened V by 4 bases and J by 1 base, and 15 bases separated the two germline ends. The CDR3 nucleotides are TGCGCCAGCAGCGCTACAGGGTTCAGTTCCTACAATGAGCAGTTCTTC. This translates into CASSATGFSSYNEQFF.

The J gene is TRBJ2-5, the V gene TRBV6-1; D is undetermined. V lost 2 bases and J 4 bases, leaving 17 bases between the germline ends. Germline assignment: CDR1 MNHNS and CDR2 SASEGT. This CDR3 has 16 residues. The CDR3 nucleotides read TGTGCCAGCAGTGAACGTCCCCGAACTGTGATAGAGACCCAGTACTTC. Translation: CASSERPRTVIETQYF.

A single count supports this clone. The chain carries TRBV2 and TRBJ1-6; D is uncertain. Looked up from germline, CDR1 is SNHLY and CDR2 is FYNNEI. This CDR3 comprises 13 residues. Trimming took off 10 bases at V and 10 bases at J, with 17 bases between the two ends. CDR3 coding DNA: TGTGCCATATCGGATGAAAGAGGCTCACCCCTCCACTTT. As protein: CAISDERGSPLHF.

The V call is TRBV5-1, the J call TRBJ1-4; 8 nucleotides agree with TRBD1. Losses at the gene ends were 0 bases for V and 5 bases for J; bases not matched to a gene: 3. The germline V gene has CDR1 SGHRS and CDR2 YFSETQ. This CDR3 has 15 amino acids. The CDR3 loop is CASSLGQGANEKLFF. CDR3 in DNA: TGCGCCAGCAGCTTGGGTCAGGGGGCGAATGAAAAACTGTTTTTT.

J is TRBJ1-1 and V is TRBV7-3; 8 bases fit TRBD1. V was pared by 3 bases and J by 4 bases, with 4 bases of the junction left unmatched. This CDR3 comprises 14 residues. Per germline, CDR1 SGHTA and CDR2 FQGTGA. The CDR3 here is CASSFGQGATEAFF. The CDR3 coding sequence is TGTGCCAGCAGCTTTGGGCAGGGGGCCACTGAAGCTTTCTTT.